This TCR beta chain originates from a study of blood T cell repertoires in COVID-19. Study in general: T cells, B-cell-depleted T cells, or PBMCs supplied cDNA or gDNA.

Sequencing used immunoSEQ multiplex PCR; TCRdb keeps in-frame clones, though not all of them. The repertoire holds about 430,000 clones, with 88% as singletons. Enrollees, roughly 18 to 89 years old, lived in 24 US areas. The study assigned cohorts using participant-reported clinical history. Up to 2 weeks before entering the study, exposed participants had met a COVID-19 case. Trimming removed 0 bases from V and 1 base from J, with 6 bases in between. Germline CDR1 reads SGHRS; CDR2 reads YFSETQ. The CDR3 spans 14 residues. The J gene is TRBJ2-3, the V gene TRBV5-1; D remains unclear. This clonotype originated in a woman under 30 who had been exposed to COVID-19. Sequencing was carried out using PBMCs or T cells enriched from blood (not recorded which). The CDR3 region has the DNA TGCGCCAGCAGCTTGGATTTAGGCACAGATACGCAGTATTTT. It encodes CASSLDLGTDTQYF.